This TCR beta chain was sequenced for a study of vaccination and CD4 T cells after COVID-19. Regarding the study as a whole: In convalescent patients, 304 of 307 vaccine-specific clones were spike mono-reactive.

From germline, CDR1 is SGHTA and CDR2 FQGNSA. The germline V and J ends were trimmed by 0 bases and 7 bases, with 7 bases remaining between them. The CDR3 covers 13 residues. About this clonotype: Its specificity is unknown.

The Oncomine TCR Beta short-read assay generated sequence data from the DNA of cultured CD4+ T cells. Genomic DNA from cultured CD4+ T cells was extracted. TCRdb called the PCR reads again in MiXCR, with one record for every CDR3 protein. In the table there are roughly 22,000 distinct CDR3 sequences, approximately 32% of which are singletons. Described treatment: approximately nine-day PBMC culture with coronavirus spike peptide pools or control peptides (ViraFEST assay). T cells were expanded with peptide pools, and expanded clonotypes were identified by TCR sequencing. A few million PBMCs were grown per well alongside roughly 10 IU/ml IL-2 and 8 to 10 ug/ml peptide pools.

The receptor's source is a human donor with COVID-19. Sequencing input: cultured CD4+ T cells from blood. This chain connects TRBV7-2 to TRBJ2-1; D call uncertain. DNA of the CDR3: TGTGCCAGCAGCTTAGCAGCCAGAAATGAGCAGTTCTTC. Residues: CASSLAARNEQFF. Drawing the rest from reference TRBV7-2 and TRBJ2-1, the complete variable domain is GAGVSQSPSNKVTEKGKDVELRCDPISGHTALYWYRQSLGQGLEFLIYFQGNSAPDKSGLPSDRFSAERTGGSVSTLTIQRTQQEDSAVYLCASSLAARNEQFFGPGTRLTVL.